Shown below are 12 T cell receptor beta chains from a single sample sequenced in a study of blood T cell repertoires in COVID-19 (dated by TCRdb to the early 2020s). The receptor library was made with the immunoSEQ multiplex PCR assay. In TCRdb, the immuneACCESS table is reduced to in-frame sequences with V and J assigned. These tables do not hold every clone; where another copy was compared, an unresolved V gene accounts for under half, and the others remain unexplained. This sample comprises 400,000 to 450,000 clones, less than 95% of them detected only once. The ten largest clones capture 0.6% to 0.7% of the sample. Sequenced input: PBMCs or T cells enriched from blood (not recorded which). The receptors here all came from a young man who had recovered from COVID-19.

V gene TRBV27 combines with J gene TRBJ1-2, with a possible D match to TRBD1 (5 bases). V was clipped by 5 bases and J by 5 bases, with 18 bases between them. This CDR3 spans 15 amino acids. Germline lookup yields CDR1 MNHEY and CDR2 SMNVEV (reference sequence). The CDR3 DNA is TGTGCCAGCAGTCCATTAGGGGTAGGGGATTATGGCTACACCTTC. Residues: CASSPLGVGDYGYTF.

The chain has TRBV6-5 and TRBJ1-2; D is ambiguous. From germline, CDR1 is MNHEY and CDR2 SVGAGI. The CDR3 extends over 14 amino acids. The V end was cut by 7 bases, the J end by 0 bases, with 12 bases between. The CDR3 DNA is TGTGCCAGCACCTCCCCGGGGACTAACTATGGCTACACCTTC. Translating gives CASTSPGTNYGYTF.

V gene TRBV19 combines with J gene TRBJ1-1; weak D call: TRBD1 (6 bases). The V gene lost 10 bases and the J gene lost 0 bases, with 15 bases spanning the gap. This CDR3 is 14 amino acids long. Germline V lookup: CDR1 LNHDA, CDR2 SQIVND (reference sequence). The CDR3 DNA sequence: TGTGCCACCCTCCCCCCAGGGGTGAACACTGAAGCTTTCTTT. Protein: CATLPPGVNTEAFF.

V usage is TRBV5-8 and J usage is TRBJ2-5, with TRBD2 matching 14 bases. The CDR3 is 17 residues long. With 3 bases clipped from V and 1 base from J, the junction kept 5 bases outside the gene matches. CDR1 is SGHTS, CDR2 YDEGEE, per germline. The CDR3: CASSSGLAGARQETQYF. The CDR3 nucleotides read TGTGCCAGCAGCTCGGGACTAGCGGGGGCCCGCCAAGAGACCCAGTACTTC.

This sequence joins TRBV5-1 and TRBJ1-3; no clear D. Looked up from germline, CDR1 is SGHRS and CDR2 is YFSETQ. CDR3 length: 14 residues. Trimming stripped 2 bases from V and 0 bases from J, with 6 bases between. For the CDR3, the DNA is TGCGCCAGCAGCTTCCAGAACTCTGGAAACACCATATATTTT. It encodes CASSFQNSGNTIYF.

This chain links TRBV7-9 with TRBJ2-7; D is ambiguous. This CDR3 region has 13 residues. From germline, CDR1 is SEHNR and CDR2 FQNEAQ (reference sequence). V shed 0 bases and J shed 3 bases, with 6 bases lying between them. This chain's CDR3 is CASSLAGFYEQYF. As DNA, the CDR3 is TGTGCCAGCAGCTTAGCGGGCTTCTACGAGCAGTACTTC. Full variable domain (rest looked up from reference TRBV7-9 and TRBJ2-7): DTGVSQNPRHKITKRGQNVTFRCDPISEHNRLYWYRQTLGQGPEFLTYFQNEAQLEKSRLLSDRFSAERPKGSFSTLEIQRTEQGDSAMYLCASSLAGFYEQYFGPGTRLTVT.

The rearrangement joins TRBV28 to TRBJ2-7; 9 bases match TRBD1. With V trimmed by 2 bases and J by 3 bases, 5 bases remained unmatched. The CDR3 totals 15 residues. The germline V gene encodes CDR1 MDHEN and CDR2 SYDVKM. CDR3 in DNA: TGTGCCAGCAGTTTACCGGGACAGGGAGTCTACGAGCAGTACTTC. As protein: CASSLPGQGVYEQYF. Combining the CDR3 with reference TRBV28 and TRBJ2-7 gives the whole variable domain DVKVTQSSRYLVKRTGEKVFLECVQDMDHENMFWYRQDPGLGLRLIYFSYDVKMKEKGDIPEGYSVSREKKERFSLILESASTNQTSMYLCASSLPGQGVYEQYFGPGTRLTVT.

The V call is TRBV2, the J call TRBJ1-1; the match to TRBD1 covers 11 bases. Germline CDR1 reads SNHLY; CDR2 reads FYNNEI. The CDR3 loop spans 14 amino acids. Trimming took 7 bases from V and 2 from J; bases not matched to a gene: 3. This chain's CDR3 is CASTRTGGNTEAFF. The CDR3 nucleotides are TGTGCCAGCACCCGGACAGGGGGCAACACTGAAGCTTTCTTT. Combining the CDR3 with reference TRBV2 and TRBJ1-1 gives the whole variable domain EPEVTQTPSHQVTQMGQEVILRCVPISNHLYFYWYRQILGQKVEFLVSFYNNEISEKSEIFDDQFSVERPDGSNFTLKIRSTKLEDSAMYFCASTRTGGNTEAFFGQGTRLTVV.

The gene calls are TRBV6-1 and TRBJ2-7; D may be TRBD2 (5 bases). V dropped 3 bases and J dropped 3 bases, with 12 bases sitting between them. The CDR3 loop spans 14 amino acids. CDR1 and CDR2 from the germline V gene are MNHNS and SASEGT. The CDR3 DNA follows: TGTGCCAGCAGTGAGTACAGCAGCGGCTACGAGCAGTACTTC. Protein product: CASSEYSSGYEQYF.

Written as DNA, the CDR3 is TGTGCCAGCTCACCGGGACAGGGATCCGATACGCAGTATTTT. Residues: CASSPGQGSDTQYF. The gene calls are TRBV18 and TRBJ2-3, with TRBD1 identical over 9 bases. The CDR3 has 14 amino acids. Trimming at V came to 3 bases and at J to 6 bases, leaving 4 bases not matched to a gene. Germline V gives CDR1 KGHSH, CDR2 LQKENI.

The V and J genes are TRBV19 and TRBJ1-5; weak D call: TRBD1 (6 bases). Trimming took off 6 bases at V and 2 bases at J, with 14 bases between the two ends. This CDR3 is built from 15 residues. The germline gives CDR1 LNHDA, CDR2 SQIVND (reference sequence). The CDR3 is CASSISQGGNQPQHF. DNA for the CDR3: TGTGCCAGTAGCATCTCACAGGGAGGCAATCAGCCCCAGCATTTT.

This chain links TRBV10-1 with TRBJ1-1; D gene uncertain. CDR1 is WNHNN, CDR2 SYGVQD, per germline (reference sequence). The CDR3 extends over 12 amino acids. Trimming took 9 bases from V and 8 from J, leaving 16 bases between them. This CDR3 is CASCQSGEEAFF. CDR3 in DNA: TGCGCCAGTTGTCAGAGCGGAGAGGAAGCTTTCTTT.